These T cell receptor beta chains were read from a single sample in a study of T cell changes during pregnancy in multiple sclerosis. TCRdb keeps only in-frame clones here, not all; method: immunoSEQ multiplex PCR. Of about 74,000 clones listed, approximately 91% are singletons. Sequencing used peripheral blood, obtained before pregnancy. The receptors were gathered from a female donor with multiple sclerosis, enrolled in a pregnancy study. Both conserved end residues are part of each CDR3. A D gene is named only where the DNA matches it firmly. Where a row states a size, it is once, few, many or the class of an expanded clone; other rows omit it.

size: -; J: TRBJ2-3; V: TRBV7-6; D: -; CDR3: CASSLMQGTDTQYF; DNA: TGTGCCAGCAGCTTAATGCAGGGTACAGATACGCAGTATTTT
size: -; J: TRBJ2-7; V: TRBV10-3; D: TRBD1; CDR3: CAISESSTGGSEQYF; DNA: TGTGCCATCAGTGAGTCATCCACAGGGGGCTCCGAGCAGTACTTC
size: once; J: TRBJ2-7; V: TRBV28; D: -; CDR3: CASSSTSRLREQYF; DNA: TGTGCCAGCAGTTCCACGTCCCGGTTACGCGAGCAGTACTTC
size: -; J: TRBJ2-1; V: TRBV6-5; D: TRBD2; CDR3: CASSYQVAGGYEQFF; DNA: TGTGCCAGCAGTTACCAGGTAGCGGGAGGATATGAGCAGTTCTTC
size: -; J: TRBJ2-1; V: TRBV19; D: TRBD1; CDR3: CARIPKLAGGNEQFF; DNA: TGTGCCAGAATCCCGAAATTGGCAGGGGGCAATGAGCAGTTCTTC
size: -; J: TRBJ2-2; V: TRBV18; D: TRBD2; CDR3: CASSDSGSDTGELFF; DNA: TGTGCCAGCTCAGATAGCGGGAGTGACACCGGGGAGCTGTTTTTT
size: -; J: TRBJ2-3; V: TRBV7-2; D: TRBD2; CDR3: CASSSGLARTDTQYF; DNA: TGTGCCAGCAGCTCGGGACTAGCGCGCACAGATACGCAGTATTTT
size: -; J: TRBJ1-5; V: TRBV2; D: -; CDR3: CATMTESNQPQHF; DNA: TGTGCCACGATGACAGAGAGCAATCAGCCCCAGCATTTT
size: -; J: TRBJ2-3; V: TRBV29-1; D: TRBD2; CDR3: CSVELGLAGVDTQYF; DNA: TGCAGCGTTGAGCTCGGGCTAGCGGGGGTTGATACGCAGTATTTT
size: -; J: TRBJ1-2; V: TRBV7-2; D: TRBD1; CDR3: CASSTSRDTHRGYGYTF; DNA: TGTGCCAGCAGCACGTCCCGGGACACCCACAGGGGCTATGGCTACACCTTC
size: -; J: TRBJ2-1; V: TRBV19; D: TRBD2; CDR3: CASSIQAGGNNEQFF; DNA: TGTGCCAGTAGTATCCAAGCGGGGGGTAACAATGAGCAGTTCTTC
size: -; J: TRBJ2-1; V: TRBV6-1; D: -; CDR3: CASSDDPRPPHNEQFF; DNA: TGTGCCAGCAGTGATGACCCCAGGCCCCCCCACAATGAGCAGTTCTTC
size: -; J: TRBJ1-5; V: TRBV9; D: TRBD1; CDR3: CASSADTGGAEPQHF; DNA: TGTGCCAGCAGCGCGGACACAGGGGGCGCGGAGCCCCAGCATTTT
size: -; J: TRBJ2-1; V: TRBV11-3; D: TRBD2; CDR3: CASSARGSSYNEQFF; DNA: TGTGCCAGCAGCGCGCGGGGGAGCTCCTACAATGAGCAGTTCTTC
size: -; J: TRBJ2-1; V: TRBV7-9; D: TRBD1; CDR3: CASSFRQGYNEQFF; DNA: TGTGCCAGCAGCTTTCGACAGGGCTACAATGAGCAGTTCTTC